Sequencing of this T cell receptor (beta chain) was carried out in a study of blood T cell repertoires in COVID-19. As for the study in general: Material from acute and convalescent COVID-19 was sourced from the United States, Italy and Spain. The analysed material was cDNA or gDNA that came from T cells, B-cell-depleted T cells, or PBMCs.

J was trimmed by 9 bases and V by 5 bases; bases with no gene match: 4. Germline V gene data show CDR1 as SEHNR and CDR2 as FQNEAQ (reference sequence). The CDR3 has 14 amino acids. The method was immunoSEQ multiplex PCR; TCRdb's version includes in-frame clones alone and lacks a portion of them. Among some 120,000 clones, over 85% were seen once, and the ten largest hold under 4.5%. The source of this sequence is a man aged 45-60 years with active COVID-19. The sequencing input was peripheral blood. V gene TRBV7-9 combines with J gene TRBJ2-1, with 13 positions matching TRBD2. The CDR3 is CASSPRTSGGEQFF. CDR3 sequence (DNA): TGTGCCAGCAGCCCCAGGACTAGCGGGGGTGAGCAGTTCTTC.